The 8 T cell receptor beta chains below come from one sample, sequenced in a study of regulatory T cells in long-lasting Graves disease. To make TCR beta libraries, researchers used iRepertoire HTBI primers and Arm-PCR of CDR3 regions. TCRdb itself ran the multiplex PCR reads through MiXCR, one entry per CDR3 protein. This sample has about 530,000 distinct CDR3 sequences, with 15% to 20% found just once. Sample time point: newly diagnosed GD, antithyroid drugs for less than 3 months. PBMCs were the source of the RNA used for TCR sequencing. Separately, the same data were catalogued under a study of T cells in Graves' hyperthyroidism and ophthalmopathy.

The source material was peripheral blood mononuclear cells (PBMCs), sampled at new diagnosis, from a patient treated with antithyroid drugs. The receptors here all came from a woman aged 35-65 years with Graves disease.

The chain combines TRBV12-3 or TRBV12-4 with TRBJ1-1; TRBD1 matches at 7 bases. The CDR3 spans 14 residues. V gave up 4 bases and J gave up 5 bases; unmatched junction bases: 7. For the CDR3, the DNA is TGTGCCAGCAGTTCGGGACAGAAGGTTACTGAAGCTTTCTTT. Its protein product is CASSSGQKVTEAFF.

The V and J genes are TRBV6-1 and TRBJ2-1; D possibly uses TRBD1 or TRBD2 (5 bases each). CDR1 is MNHNS and CDR2 is SASEGT in the germline V gene. The CDR3 extends over 15 amino acids. The V end lost 6 bases, the J end lost 1 base, and 13 bases lay between the germline ends. The CDR3: CASSRRDGSYNEQFF. The CDR3 coding sequence is TGTGCCAGCAGCCGCCGGGACGGATCCTACAATGAGCAGTTCTTC.

The J gene is TRBJ1-2, the V gene TRBV9; the D gene is possibly TRBD1 (5 bases). CDR3 length: 13 amino acids. V shed 6 bases and J shed 8 bases, with 17 bases lying between them. In germline, CDR1 is SGDLS, CDR2 YYNGEE. This CDR3 reads CASTPGGGRGYTF. The DNA of the CDR3 is TGTGCCAGCACCCCAGGCGGGGGTAGGGGCTACACCTTC.

The V and J genes are TRBV20-1 and TRBJ2-5; TRBD1 matches 7 bases. Germline CDR1 and CDR2: DFQATT and SNEGSKA (reference sequence). J lost 5 bases, V lost 6 bases, and 15 bases had no gene match. The CDR3 runs 15 residues. CDR3 in amino acids: CSADVGGPSRETQYF. CDR3 DNA: TGCAGTGCAGACGTAGGGGGCCCCTCGCGTGAGACCCAGTACTTC.

The chain combines TRBV5-1 with TRBJ1-6; 9 bases fit TRBD1. J lost 8 bases, V lost 4 bases, and 7 bases had no gene match. The CDR3 has 15 amino acids. Germline V gene lookup returns CDR1 SGHRS and CDR2 YFSETQ. This CDR3 reads CASSRIGQGYSPLHF. In nucleotides, the CDR3 is TGCGCCAGCAGCCGTATCGGACAGGGGTATTCACCCCTCCACTTT.

This clonotype has at least ten counts. The chain carries TRBV12-3 or TRBV12-4 and TRBJ1-2; maybe TRBD1 (6 bases). The CDR3 loop spans 12 amino acids. V lost 6 bases and J lost 4, with 9 bases in between. In DNA, the CDR3 is TGTGCCAGCAGCGGACAGTTCTATGGCTACACCTTC. Residues: CASSGQFYGYTF.

This rearrangement joins TRBV3-1 to TRBJ2-7, with D possibly called TRBD1 or TRBD2 (6 bases each). The V end was cut by 4 bases, the J end by 6 bases, with 16 bases between. The CDR3 runs 14 residues. Germline assignment: CDR1 LGHDT and CDR2 YNNKEL (reference sequence). The CDR3 sequence: CASSPTAGGGEQYF. The CDR3 coding sequence is TGTGCCAGCAGCCCCACGGCCGGGGGCGGCGAGCAGTACTTC.

A remark on this clonotype: Because the CDR3's place on the DNA is in doubt, the DNA is left out and the CDR3 is given as listed by TCRdb. This chain joins TRBV15 and TRBJ1-1; the table assigns TRBD1, which was not confirmed against the DNA. Germline CDR1 is LNHNV and CDR2 is YYDKDF (reference sequence). The CDR3 is 13 amino acids long, termini counted. The CDR3 loop reads CATSWGVGTETFF.